This TCR beta chain appears in the sequencing data of a study of CD8+ T cells in alopecia areata listed by TCRdb under 2018. The study in broad terms: Treated patients were enrolled in an open-label pilot trial of oral tofacitinib, 5 to 10 mg twice daily, for moderate-to-severe alopecia areata. Disease severity in treated patients was measured with the SALT score, which quantifies the percentage of affected scalp surface area. Amplification of TCRbeta CDR3 regions was done by immunoSEQ multiplex PCR using 35 Vbeta forward primers and 13 Jbeta reverse primers. On the human side, TCRbeta sequencing was run on scalp tissue and on sorted CD4+ and CD8+ peripheral blood T cells from healthy controls and from alopecia areata patients with either patchy or totalis/universalis disease. RNA was obtained with the PAXgene miRNA kit for fixed scalp, the miRNeasy kit for PBMCs, and the RNeasy kit for mouse skin. Tofacitinib-treated patients had biopsies at baseline and at 4 and 24 weeks of treatment, with a later scalp biopsy in several patients. Scalp clonality was compared across normal scalp (n=4), patchy alopecia areata scalp (n=8), and alopecia totalis/universalis scalp (n=8). Patients received tofacitinib for 6 to 18 months and were then followed off drug for 6 months to check for delayed response and recurrence. In both human patients and the C3H/HeJ mouse model, the study applied high-throughput TCRbeta sequencing to look at T cell clonal expansion in alopecia areata. Findings and caveats that apply to the study as a whole: Many expanded lesional clones persisted in scalp and blood during tofacitinib treatment, which may partly explain relapse after stopping treatment. Tofacitinib significantly lowered scalp clonality and the number of expanded CD8+ clones among the top 100 scalp clones. Shared TCR sequences between patients were less evident than in mice, which may be partly attributable to HLA diversity in the patient population. Unlike mouse skin, where gammadelta T cells dominate, normal human skin contains resident alphabeta T cells that get sequenced too, which complicates analysis of the scalp TCR repertoire. Compared with normal scalp, lesional scalp had higher clonality and more expanded CD8+ clones, particularly in alopecia totalis/universalis, a pattern that suggests antigenic drive. Because the treated cohort was small and included a single nonresponder, larger studies are needed to assess links between baseline CD8+ expansion and response.

The treatment or condition label here, explained by the study, means: oral pan-JAK inhibitor, 5-10 mg twice daily. From alopecia areata patients, peripheral blood was collected along with lesional scalp punch biopsies. After PBMCs were isolated by density centrifugation and stained for CD3, CD4 and CD8, a FACSAria was used to sort CD4+ and CD8+ T cells. CDR1 and CDR2 are drawn from the germline V gene: MDHEN, SYDVKM. The CDR3 numbers 11 residues from cysteine through phenylalanine. Only the CDR3 portion is preserved as DNA: 33 bases, with reading frame beginning at the first base. V drops 5 bases and J drops 15 bases, leaving 14 bases in between. Libraries were constructed by the immunoSEQ multiplex PCR assay. To provide template for TCR sequencing, every sample had RNA extracted and reverse transcribed into cDNA. SuperScript III was used to make first-strand cDNA, primed with a 2:1 mix of oligo-dT and random hexamers. A synthetic immune receptor repertoire was used to measure amplification bias, and any remaining bias was corrected computationally. Per the source publication's procedure: Raw reads were preprocessed to remove errors, and CDR3 was defined by IMGT conventions from the conserved cysteine to phenylalanine. Clonality was computed as 1 minus the Shannon entropy, with the entropy normalized by log2 of the number of productive unique TCRs. Whether scalp clones were CD4 or CD8 was inferred by matching scalp TCRbeta sequences against CD4 and CD8 repertoires sorted from blood. Held by TCRdb, this immuneACCESS table contains in-frame sequences only and omits some clones. Under half of the omission traces to an unresolved V gene where checked; the cause of the rest is unknown. V and J calls and clone size are given by that table; D and trimming were obtained from the DNA. For this sample the table gives some 200,000 clones, of which approximately 45% were detected only once. The ten largest clones take up around 3% of the sample.

Comments on this clone: No antigen is known for it. No base quality values were provided; no much bigger clone lies one nucleotide off.

This TCR was recovered from a human donor with alopecia areata. Material: CD4+ T cells sorted from blood, obtained at approximately week 36, from a patient treated with tofacitinib. The chain is assembled from TRBV28 and TRBJ2-1, with no D gene named confidently. In nucleotides, the sequence is TGTGCCAGCAGTAACCGGGCCCGGCCGTTCTTC. Its translation reads: CASSNRARPFF.